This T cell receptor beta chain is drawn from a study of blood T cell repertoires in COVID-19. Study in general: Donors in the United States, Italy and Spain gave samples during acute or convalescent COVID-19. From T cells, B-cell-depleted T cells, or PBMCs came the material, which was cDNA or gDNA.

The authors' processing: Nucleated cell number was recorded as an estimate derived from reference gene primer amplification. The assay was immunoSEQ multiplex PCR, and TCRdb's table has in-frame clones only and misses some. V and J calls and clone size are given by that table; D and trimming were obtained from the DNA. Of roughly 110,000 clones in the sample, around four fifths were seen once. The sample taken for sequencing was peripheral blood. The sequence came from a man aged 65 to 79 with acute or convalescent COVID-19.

The CDR3: CATTTDHQEYYGYTF. The CDR3 DNA reads TGTGCCACAACCACCGATCACCAGGAATACTATGGCTACACCTTC. The chain has TRBV18 and TRBJ1-2; D remains unclear. CDR1 is KGHSH, CDR2 LQKENI, per germline. CDR3 length: 15 amino acids. V gave up 10 bases and J gave up 3 bases, with 21 bases separating them.